The T cell receptor beta chain under discussion was sequenced for a study of T cell responses to AZD1222 COVID-19 vaccine. Study results and caveats: The CD4 TCRs associated with vaccination extended across spike and predominated at 160-218 and 743-854.

Only in-frame clones appear in the TCRdb table, and some are missing; sequencing was by immunoSEQ multiplex PCR. The sample lists roughly 120,000 clones, about 87% occurring once. Trimming took 0 bases from V and 7 from J, leaving 18 bases between them. The V gene's germline CDR1 is LGHNT and CDR2 FRNRAP. CDR3 length: 17 amino acids. In its sample, this clone was seen a few times. Its antigen is undetermined. This sequence joins TRBV12-5 and TRBJ2-2, with D tentatively TRBD1 (5 bases). This sample comprised peripheral blood, obtained on day 0 of AZD1222 vaccination. The source is an adult in good health. The DNA for the CDR3 is TGTGCTAGTGGTTTGGTACTTAGGGGCGACTGGGTCGGGGAGCTGTTTTTT. Its translation: CASGLVLRGDWVGELFF. Full variable domain (rest looked up from reference TRBV12-5 and TRBJ2-2): DARVTQTPRHKVTEMGQEVTMRCQPILGHNTVFWYRQTMMQGLELLAYFRNRAPLDDSGMPKDRFSAEMPDATLATLKIQPSEPRDSAVYFCASGLVLRGDWVGELFFGEGSRLTVL.